One T cell receptor beta chain is described in this entry. Its target antigen remains unknown. Base qualities are missing; no much larger clone stands one base away. This entry is derived from a study of T cell responses to AZD1222 COVID-19 vaccine (TCRdb year 2021). About the full investigation: A total of 233 trial participants underwent TCR sequencing, of whom nearly 210 received two doses of AZD1222 and some 26 received two doses of the MenACWY control vaccine. Trial participants were enrolled by age into subgroups of 18-55, 56-69 and 70-plus years, and around 150, 29 and 61 TCR-sequenced participants, respectively, were included in these subgroups. Study-wide findings and limitations: After two AZD1222 doses, spike-specific TCR breadth and depth were significantly higher than at day 0 and than in MenACWY recipients. The 56-69-year group was small, and its depth increase did not reach significance, likely because of low power. Participants were mostly white British, with more females than males. The authors suggested clonal diversity may have been underestimated. The vaccine-associated CD4 TCRs covered the entire spike protein, and the dominant responses fell in regions 160-218 and 743-854. Epitopes outside the regions mutated in the B.1.351 and B.1.1.7 variants were reportedly recognized by nearly half of the unique spike-specific TCRs. Because no day 14 peak-response samples were available, repertoires were characterized only after the peak T cell response. Conclusions about previously exposed vaccinees were limited because only six AZD1222 recipients were SARS-CoV-2 seropositive at baseline.

Trimming removed 4 bases from V and 8 bases from J, leaving 14 bases between the germline ends. CDR3 length: 13 amino acids, cysteine to phenylalanine. The read is trimmed to its CDR3 DNA, 39 bases read in frame from base 1. CDR1 LNHDA and CDR2 SQIVND were looked up in the germline V gene (reference sequence). In light of the paper, this sample's time point label describes: about 28 days (+/-7) after the second vaccine dose. The sample's treatment or condition label, decoded: meningococcal conjugate vaccine given as trial control. Vaccinee samples came from UK trials COV001 and COV002, including a single-blind randomized controlled phase 2/3 trial of AZD1222 (ChAdOx1 nCoV-19) in healthy adults. Trial participant PBMC samples were collected at day 0 and day 28 after the second dose for TCRbeta chain sequencing. The CDR3 regions of human TCRbeta chains were analyzed by immunosequencing. As for the original processing: Repertoire TCRs were checked for matches against a reference library of SARS-CoV-2-specific TCRs that had been generated using the MIRA antigen-specificity platform. Breadth meant the fraction of unique TCRs that were SARS-CoV-2-associated, whereas depth meant the fraction of total T cells that were SARS-CoV-2-associated. Each spike-specific TCR was assigned to its reactive spike region and to a CD4 or CD8 class using the MIRA data. Log10-transformed breadth and depth values were compared by one-way ANOVA with Sidak's multiple comparisons tests. As stored in TCRdb, this immuneACCESS dataset retains in-frame rearrangements with V and J assigned. A fraction of the clones does not appear; measured against another copy, unresolved V genes explain less than half of the discrepancy, and the remainder lacks a known reason. That table furnishes V, J and clone size, whereas the DNA furnished D and trimming. This sample gives over 100,000 clones in total; 75% to 85% of them show up just once. The ten largest clones capture 7.9% of the sample.

This sequence originates from an adult who received the MenACWY meningococcal vaccine as a control. This sample comprised peripheral blood, obtained 28 days after the second dose of the MenACWY control vaccine. This receptor chain uses TRBV19 and TRBJ1-2, with an unclear D gene assignment. The CDR3 protein: CASSNIDLGGYTF. The bases are TGTGCCAGTAGTAACATAGACCTCGGGGGCTACACCTTC.